The 24 T cell receptor beta chains below come from one sample, sequenced in a study of a mutant IDH1 vaccine in newly diagnosed glioma. These TCRs are of unknown antigen specificity. The method was immunoSEQ multiplex PCR; TCRdb's version includes in-frame clones alone and lacks a portion of them. Of roughly 50,000 clones detected, less than 85% appear once; the ten largest clones hold 3.1%. Time point in this sample: week 5, during vaccination. One vaccine dose held 300 ug of mutant IDH1 20-mer peptide and came with topical imiquimod. Source: PBMCs, taken from a glioma patient whose treatment included an IDH1 peptide vaccine. These receptors came from a woman between 18 and 30 years old with glioma. Some clones in this sample may be carry-over from other donors' samples.

The chain recombines TRBV4-1 with TRBJ1-5; the D is unclear. Germline V gives CDR1 MGHRA, CDR2 YSYEKL. The CDR3 is 15 amino acids. The V gene lost 0 bases and the J gene lost 9 bases, with 15 bases spanning the gap. CDR3 residues: CASSQDIGGKLPQHF. The CDR3, as DNA: TGCGCCAGCAGCCAAGATATCGGTGGTAAACTGCCCCAGCATTTT.

The V and J genes are TRBV2 and TRBJ2-7; 7 positions agree with TRBD2. Germline loops: CDR1 SNHLY, CDR2 FYNNEI. The CDR3 contains 12 residues. The V gene end was trimmed by 7 bases and the J gene end by 2 bases; junction bases not matched to a gene: 2. DNA of the CDR3: TGTGCCAGCATGAGCGGGGCCTACGAGCAGTACTTC. This codes for CASMSGAYEQYF.

CDR3 nucleotides: TGTGCCAGCAGTGGACGACTAGCGGGGGTTTCCCACGAGCAGTACTTC. Translation gives CASSGRLAGVSHEQYF. This chain connects TRBV6-1 to TRBJ2-7, with 12 bases identical to TRBD2. The CDR3 covers 16 residues. Looked up from germline, CDR1 is MNHNS and CDR2 is SASEGT. Germline trimming cut 4 bases from V and 5 bases from J; bases unmatched to any gene: 9.

The rearrangement joins TRBV6-5 to TRBJ2-5; TRBD2 agrees at 8 bases. The CDR3 has 14 residues. Germline assignment: CDR1 MNHEY and CDR2 SVGAGI. V dropped 7 bases and J dropped 2; count of bases not matched to a gene: 6. CDR3 amino acids: CASTRGGRQETQYF. CDR3 in DNA: TGTGCCAGCACCCGGGGGGGGAGGCAAGAGACCCAGTACTTC.

The V and J genes are TRBV28 and TRBJ2-1, with 13 bases lining up with TRBD2. After removal of 5 bases from V and 4 bases from J, the junction contained 11 bases not matched to a gene. Germline-derived CDR1 and CDR2 are MDHEN and SYDVKM. The CDR3 is made up of 18 amino acids. CDR3 in DNA: TGTGCCAGCAGTGGTCCGGGACTAGCGGGATCCGAATACAATGAGCAGTTCTTC. It yields the protein CASSGPGLAGSEYNEQFF.

The chain combines TRBV2 with TRBJ1-3; a weak D match, TRBD1 (6 bases). This CDR3 has 15 residues. The V end was cut by 0 bases, the J end by 2 bases, with 8 bases between. From germline, CDR1 is SNHLY and CDR2 FYNNEI. In DNA form, the CDR3 reads TGTGCCAGCAGTGAAGCTAGGGGGACTGGAAACACCATATATTTT. Translated: CASSEARGTGNTIYF. Filled out from reference TRBV2 and TRBJ1-3, the complete variable domain reads EPEVTQTPSHQVTQMGQEVILRCVPISNHLYFYWYRQILGQKVEFLVSFYNNEISEKSEIFDDQFSVERPDGSNFTLKIRSTKLEDSAMYFCASSEARGTGNTIYFGEGSWLTVV.

The genes are TRBV6-5 and TRBJ1-2; tentative D call: TRBD1 (5 bases). The CDR3 is 13 amino acids. Germline lookup yields CDR1 MNHEY and CDR2 SVGAGI. Trimming shortened V by 0 bases and J by 7 bases, and 9 bases separated the two germline ends. The CDR3 nucleotides read TGTGCCAGCAGTTACTCATTCGGGGGTGGCTACACCTTC. Translated: CASSYSFGGGYTF.

The chain is built from TRBV7-9 and TRBJ2-1; D perhaps matches TRBD1 (7 bases). The CDR3 extends over 16 amino acids. V lost 4 bases and J 2 bases, leaving 15 bases between the germline ends. Germline V gene sequence: CDR1 SEHNR, CDR2 FQNEAQ (reference sequence). CDR3 residues: CASSSVGGQPYNEQFF. The CDR3 DNA reads as TGTGCCAGCAGCTCGGTGGGGGGACAGCCCTACAATGAGCAGTTCTTC. Supplemented by reference TRBV7-9 and TRBJ2-1, the full variable domain reads DTGVSQNPRHKITKRGQNVTFRCDPISEHNRLYWYRQTLGQGPEFLTYFQNEAQLEKSRLLSDRFSAERPKGSFSTLEIQRTEQGDSAMYLCASSSVGGQPYNEQFFGPGTRLTVL.

The CDR3 sequence is CASSLGRGQSGTDTQYF. The CDR3, as DNA: TGTGCCAGCAGCTTGGGCAGGGGGCAAAGTGGCACAGATACGCAGTATTTT. This chain links TRBV5-4 with TRBJ2-3; 8 positions match TRBD1. The CDR3 totals 17 residues. V shed 0 bases, J shed 1 base, and the junction held 7 bases outside the gene matches. The germline gives CDR1 SGHNT, CDR2 YYREEE (reference sequence).

The chain employs TRBV4-3 and TRBJ1-4; D is unresolved. CDR1 is LGHNA and CDR2 is YSLEER in the germline V gene. V shed 0 bases and J shed 1 base, with 9 bases lying between them. The CDR3 runs 16 residues. CDR3 sequence: CASSQDGTRTNEKLFF. Here the CDR3 DNA reads TGCGCCAGCAGCCAAGATGGAACCAGAACTAATGAAAAACTGTTTTTT.

This chain's CDR3 is CASSLQGTSGNTIYF. The CDR3 nucleotides are TGTGCCAGCAGTCTTCAGGGGACCTCTGGAAACACCATATATTTT. The J gene is TRBJ1-3, the V gene TRBV6-5; D might be TRBD1 (6 bases). Between the trimmed V and J ends, which lost 5 bases and 0 bases, there was a span of 11 bases. The CDR3 runs 15 residues. Germline CDR1 reads MNHEY; CDR2 reads SVGAGI.

The chain links TRBV9 to TRBJ2-3; 7 nucleotides agree with TRBD2. V gave up 0 bases and J gave up 7 bases; unmatched junction bases: 11. CDR3 length: 16 amino acids. The germline V gene encodes CDR1 SGDLS and CDR2 YYNGEE. Here the CDR3 DNA reads TGTGCCAGCAGCGTAGCTGGCGGGGGACCGGGGCATACGCAGTATTTT. Translation: CASSVAGGGPGHTQYF. The entire variable domain, with the rest obtained from reference TRBV9 and TRBJ2-3, is as follows: DSGVTQTPKHLITATGQRVTLRCSPRSGDLSVYWYQQSLDQGLQFLIQYYNGEERAKGNILERFSAQQFPDLHSELNLSSLELGDSALYFCASSVAGGGPGHTQYFGPGTRLTVL.

The chain has TRBV10-3 and TRBJ2-2, with 7 nucleotides matching TRBD1. V gave up 2 bases and J gave up 2 bases; unmatched junction bases: 8. The CDR3 sequence is 17 residues long. Germline-derived CDR1 and CDR2 are ENHRY and SYGVKD. The CDR3: CAISERQGFFNTGELFF. CDR3 DNA: TGTGCCATCAGTGAGCGACAGGGCTTCTTCAACACCGGGGAGCTGTTTTTT.

The genes are TRBV9 and TRBJ2-7; D may correspond to TRBD1 or TRBD2 (5 bases each). This CDR3 comprises 14 residues. Germline assignment: CDR1 SGDLS and CDR2 YYNGEE. The ends were cut back, 0 bases at V and 7 bases at J, with 14 bases in the middle. CDR3 coding DNA: TGTGCCAGCAGCGTAGAGGGACGGGGTAGGGAGCAGTACTTC. Its protein is CASSVEGRGREQYF.

Here the CDR3 reads CASSSTGESYNEQFF. CDR3 in DNA: TGTGCCAGCAGTTCAACAGGGGAATCCTACAATGAGCAGTTCTTC. The chain couples TRBV6-6 to TRBJ2-1; 7 bases line up with TRBD1. CDR1 MNHNY and CDR2 SVGAGI come from the germline V gene (reference sequence). The CDR3 totals 15 residues. The V segment lost 4 bases and the J segment 1 base; nucleotides outside the gene matches: 4.

The chain is built from TRBV5-1 and TRBJ2-3, with D perhaps matching TRBD2 (7 bases). CDR1 and CDR2 from the germline V gene are SGHRS and YFSETQ. The V and J ends lost 4 bases and 8 bases respectively, with 20 bases between them. The CDR3 has 15 amino acids. The CDR3, as DNA: TGCGCCAGCAGCAAAGATGAGGGGGGGAGGGCTACGCAGTATTTT. Its protein is CASSKDEGGRATQYF. The full variable domain, completed using reference TRBV5-1 and TRBJ2-3, is KAGVTQTPRYLIKTRGQQVTLSCSPISGHRSVSWYQQTPGQGLQFLFEYFSETQRNKGNFPGRFSGRQFSNSRSEMNVSTLELGDSALYLCASSKDEGGRATQYFGPGTRLTVL.

The chain uses TRBV4-3 and TRBJ2-3; TRBD2 might be the D (6 bases). Looked up from germline, CDR1 is LGHNA and CDR2 is YSLEER. Between the trimmed V and J ends, which lost 4 bases and 1 base, there was a span of 15 bases. The CDR3 spans 16 residues. CDR3 in amino acids: CASSPRLVGGTDTQYF. CDR3 coding DNA: TGCGCCAGCAGCCCGCGACTAGTGGGAGGCACAGATACGCAGTATTTT.

The chain has TRBV4-1 and TRBJ2-3; D uncertain. CDR3 length: 13 amino acids. Germline values: CDR1 MGHRA, CDR2 YSYEKL. Trimming removed 0 bases at V and 6 bases at J, with 7 bases between. The DNA of the CDR3 is TGCGCCAGCAGCCAAGAACGGCCCGATACGCAGTATTTT. Translated, it gives CASSQERPDTQYF.

About this clone itself: A single base separates this from a much larger clone, so it may be a read error. The same CDR3 is also encoded by other DNA sequences in this sample. The chain links TRBV30 to TRBJ1-1; D is unclear. CDR3 size: 13 residues. In germline, CDR1 is GTSNPN, CDR2 SVGIG (reference sequence). The CDR3 is CAQSDGRNTEAFF. CDR3 DNA sequence: TGTGCACAGAGCGACGGTCGGAACACTGAAGCTTTCTTT.

The CDR3 coding sequence is TGTGCCAGCAGCTTCGGGACACATGAAGCTTTCTTT. Translation: CASSFGTHEAFF. V usage is TRBV5-6 and J usage is TRBJ1-1, with D possibly TRBD1 on 6 matching bases. Trimming cost V 2 bases and J 7 bases, with 9 bases left between them. Germline assignment: CDR1 SGHDT and CDR2 YYEEEE. This CDR3 comprises 12 residues.

This rearrangement joins TRBV11-3 to TRBJ1-4; D is unclear. Trimming cost V 4 bases and J 4 bases, with 16 bases left between them. From germline, CDR1 is SGHNT and CDR2 YENEEA. The CDR3 loop spans 16 amino acids. The chain's CDR3 is CASSSDRGSDNEKLFF. The CDR3 DNA sequence: TGTGCCAGCAGCTCCGATCGCGGGTCCGATAATGAAAAACTGTTTTTT.

This rearrangement joins TRBV6-5 to TRBJ1-5; D not resolved. The length of the CDR3 is 15 residues. V was clipped by 0 bases and J by 0 bases, with 6 bases between them. Germline V gives CDR1 MNHEY, CDR2 SVGAGI. CDR3 sequence: CASSYSQNSNQPQHF. The CDR3 DNA reads as TGTGCCAGCAGTTACTCGCAGAATAGCAATCAGCCCCAGCATTTT.

V is TRBV18 and J is TRBJ1-2; the match to TRBD1 covers 8 bases. Unmatched junction bases numbered 8, after V lost 3 bases and J lost 2 bases. Germline-derived CDR1 and CDR2 are KGHSH and LQKENI. CDR3 length: 16 residues. In nucleotides, the CDR3 is TGTGCCAGCTCACCGCCCGGGACAGGCAGAAACTATGGCTACACCTTC. Residues: CASSPPGTGRNYGYTF.

With respect to this clone: The germline gene is not matched at one end of the junction; a read error may be the cause. The chain employs TRBV7-7 and TRBJ2-2; 7 bases match TRBD1. Germline lookup yields CDR1 SSHAT and CDR2 FNYEAQ (reference sequence). The CDR3 covers 13 residues. The CDR3 protein is CASRVQGSGELFF. CDR3 coding DNA: TGTGCTAGCAGGGTACAGGGGTCCGGGGAGCTGTTTTTT.